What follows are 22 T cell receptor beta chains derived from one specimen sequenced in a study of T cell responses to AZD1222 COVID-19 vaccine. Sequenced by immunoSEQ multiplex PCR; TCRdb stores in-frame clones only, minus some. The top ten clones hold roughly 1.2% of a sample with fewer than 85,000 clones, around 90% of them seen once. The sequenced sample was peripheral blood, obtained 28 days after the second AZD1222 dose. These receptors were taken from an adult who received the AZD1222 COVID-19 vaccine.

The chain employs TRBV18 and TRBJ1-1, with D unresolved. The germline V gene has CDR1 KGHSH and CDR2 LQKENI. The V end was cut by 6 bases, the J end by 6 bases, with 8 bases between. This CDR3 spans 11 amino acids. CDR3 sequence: CASSSISEAFF. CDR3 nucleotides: TGTGCCAGCTCGTCCATTTCTGAAGCTTTCTTT. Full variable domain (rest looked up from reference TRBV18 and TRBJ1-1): NAGVMQNPRHLVRRRGQEARLRCSPMKGHSHVYWYRQLPEEGLKFMVYLQKENIIDESGMPKERFSAEFPKEGPSILRIQQVVRGDSAAYFCASSSISEAFFGQGTRLTVV.

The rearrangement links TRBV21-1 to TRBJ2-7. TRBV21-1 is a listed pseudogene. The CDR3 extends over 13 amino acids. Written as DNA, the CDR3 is TGTGCCAGCAGCAGGATTTTTAAGGACGAGCAGTACTTC. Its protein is CASSRIFKDEQYF.

CDR3 sequence (DNA): TGTGCCAGCAGCCAAGTACGGGAGGGTTGGGACAATGAGCAGTTCTTC. It codes for CASSQVREGWDNEQFF. J is TRBJ2-1 and V is TRBV3-1 (or the pseudogene TRBV3-2); TRBD2 matches 8 bases. CDR1 is LGHDT, CDR2 YNNKEL, per germline (reference sequence). V shed 1 base, J shed 5 bases, and the junction held 7 bases outside the gene matches. The CDR3 covers 16 residues.

CDR3 amino acids: CASSPVGGVYGYTF. The CDR3 bases are TGTGCCAGTAGCCCCGTTGGGGGCGTCTATGGCTACACCTTC. The rearrangement links TRBV19 to TRBJ1-2; D is perhaps TRBD1 (6 bases). Germline CDR1 is LNHDA and CDR2 is SQIVND (reference sequence). V lost 6 bases and J 4 bases, leaving 15 bases between the germline ends. This CDR3 is built from 14 residues.

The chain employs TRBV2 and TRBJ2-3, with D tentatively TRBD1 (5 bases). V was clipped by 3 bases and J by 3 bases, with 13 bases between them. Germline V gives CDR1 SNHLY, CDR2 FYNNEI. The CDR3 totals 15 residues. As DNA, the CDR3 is TGTGCCAGCAGTGATGCAGGGTCCGCAACAGATACGCAGTATTTT. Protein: CASSDAGSATDTQYF.

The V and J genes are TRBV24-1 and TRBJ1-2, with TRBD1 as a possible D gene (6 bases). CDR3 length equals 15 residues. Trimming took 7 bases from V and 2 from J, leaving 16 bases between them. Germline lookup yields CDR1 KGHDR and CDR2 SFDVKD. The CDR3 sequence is CATSRSLQGNYGYTF. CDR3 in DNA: TGTGCCACCAGCCGAAGCCTTCAGGGGAACTATGGCTACACCTTC.

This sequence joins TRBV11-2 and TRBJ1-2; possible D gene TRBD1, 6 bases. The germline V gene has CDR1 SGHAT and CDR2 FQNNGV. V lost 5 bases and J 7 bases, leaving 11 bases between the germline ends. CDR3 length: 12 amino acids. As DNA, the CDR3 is TGTGCCAGCAGCCCGGGGGCAACTGGCTACACCTTC. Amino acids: CASSPGATGYTF.

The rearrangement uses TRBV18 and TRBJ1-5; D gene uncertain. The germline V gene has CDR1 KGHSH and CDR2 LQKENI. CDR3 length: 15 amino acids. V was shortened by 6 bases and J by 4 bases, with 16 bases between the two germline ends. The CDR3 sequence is CASSQVATSNQPQHF. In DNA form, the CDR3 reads TGTGCCAGCTCCCAGGTAGCTACATCAAATCAGCCCCAGCATTTT.

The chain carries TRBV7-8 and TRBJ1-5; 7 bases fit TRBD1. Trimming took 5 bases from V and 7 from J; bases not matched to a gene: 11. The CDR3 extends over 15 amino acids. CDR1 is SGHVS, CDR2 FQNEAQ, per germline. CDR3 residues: CASSPWTGEGQPQHF. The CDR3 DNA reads TGTGCCAGCAGCCCTTGGACAGGTGAGGGACAGCCCCAGCATTTT.

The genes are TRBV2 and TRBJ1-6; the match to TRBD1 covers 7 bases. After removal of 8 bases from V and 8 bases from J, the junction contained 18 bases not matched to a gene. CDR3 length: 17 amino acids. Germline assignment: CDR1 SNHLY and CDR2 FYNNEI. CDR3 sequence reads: CASVPTTQGKWDSPLHF. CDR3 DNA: TGTGCCAGCGTCCCGACCACACAGGGGAAGTGGGATTCACCCCTCCACTTT.

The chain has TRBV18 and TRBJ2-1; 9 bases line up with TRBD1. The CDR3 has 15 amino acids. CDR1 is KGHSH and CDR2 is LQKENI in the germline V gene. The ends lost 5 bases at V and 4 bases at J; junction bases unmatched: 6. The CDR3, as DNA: TGTGCCAGCTCAACACAGGGGGCGCGGTACAATGAGCAGTTCTTC. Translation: CASSTQGARYNEQFF.

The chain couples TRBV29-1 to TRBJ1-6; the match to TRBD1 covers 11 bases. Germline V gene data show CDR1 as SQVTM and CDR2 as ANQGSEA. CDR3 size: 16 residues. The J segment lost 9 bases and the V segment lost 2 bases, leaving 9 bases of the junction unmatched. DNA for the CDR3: TGCAGCGTTGAATTCTTGGGACAGGGGGGAGTTTCACCCCTCCACTTT. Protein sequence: CSVEFLGQGGVSPLHF.

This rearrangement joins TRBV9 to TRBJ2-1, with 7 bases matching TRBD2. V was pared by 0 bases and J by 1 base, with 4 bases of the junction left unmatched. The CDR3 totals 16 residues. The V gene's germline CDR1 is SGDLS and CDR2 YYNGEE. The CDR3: CASSVGGSRSYNEQFF. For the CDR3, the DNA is TGTGCCAGCAGCGTAGGCGGGAGTCGGTCCTACAATGAGCAGTTCTTC. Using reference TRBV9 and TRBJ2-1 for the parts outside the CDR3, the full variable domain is DSGVTQTPKHLITATGQRVTLRCSPRSGDLSVYWYQQSLDQGLQFLIQYYNGEERAKGNILERFSAQQFPDLHSELNLSSLELGDSALYFCASSVGGSRSYNEQFFGPGTRLTVL.

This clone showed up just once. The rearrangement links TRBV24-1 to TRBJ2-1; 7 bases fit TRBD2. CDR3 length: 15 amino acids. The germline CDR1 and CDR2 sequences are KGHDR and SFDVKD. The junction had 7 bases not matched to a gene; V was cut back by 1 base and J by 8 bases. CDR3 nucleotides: TGTGCCACCAGTGATTTAAGTGGTGGGAGGGATGAGCAGTTCTTC. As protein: CATSDLSGGRDEQFF.

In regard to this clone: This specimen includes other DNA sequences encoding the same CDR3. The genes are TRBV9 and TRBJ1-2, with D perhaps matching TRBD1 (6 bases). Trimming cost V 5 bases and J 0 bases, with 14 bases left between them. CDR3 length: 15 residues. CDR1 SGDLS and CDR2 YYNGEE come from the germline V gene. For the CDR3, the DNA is TGTGCCAGCAGTGGGAGCAGGGGTTCTAACTATGGCTACACCTTC. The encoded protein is CASSGSRGSNYGYTF.

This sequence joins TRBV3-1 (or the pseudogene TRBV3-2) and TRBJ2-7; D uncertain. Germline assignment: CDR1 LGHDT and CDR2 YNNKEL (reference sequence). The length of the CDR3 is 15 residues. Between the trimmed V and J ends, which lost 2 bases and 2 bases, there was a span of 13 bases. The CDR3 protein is CASSQNGPTTYEQYF. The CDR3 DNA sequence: TGTGCCAGCAGCCAAAACGGTCCGACCACCTACGAGCAGTACTTC.

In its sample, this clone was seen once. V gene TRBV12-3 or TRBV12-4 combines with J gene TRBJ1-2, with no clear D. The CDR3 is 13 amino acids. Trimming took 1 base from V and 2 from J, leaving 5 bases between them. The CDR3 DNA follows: TGTGCCAGCAGTTTAGACCAGAACTATGGCTACACCTTC. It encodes CASSLDQNYGYTF.

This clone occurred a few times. This chain's CDR3 is CASSQDSVTTYNEQFF. DNA of the CDR3: TGTGCCAGCAGCCAAGATTCAGTTACTACCTACAATGAGCAGTTCTTC. The chain combines TRBV14 with TRBJ2-1, with D hard to call. V lost 0 bases and J lost 2, with 11 bases in between. This CDR3 is built from 16 residues. CDR1 is SGHDN, CDR2 FVKESK, per germline.

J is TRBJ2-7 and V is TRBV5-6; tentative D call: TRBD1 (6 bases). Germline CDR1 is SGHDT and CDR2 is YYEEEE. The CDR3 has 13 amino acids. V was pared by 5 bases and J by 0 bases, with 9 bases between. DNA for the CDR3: TGTGCCAGCAGAGGACAGAACTCCTACGAGCAGTACTTC. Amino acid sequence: CASRGQNSYEQYF.

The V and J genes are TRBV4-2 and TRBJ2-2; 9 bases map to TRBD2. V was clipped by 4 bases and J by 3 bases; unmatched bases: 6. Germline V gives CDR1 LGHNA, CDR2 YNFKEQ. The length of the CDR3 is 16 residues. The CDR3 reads CASSPRPSGDTGELFF. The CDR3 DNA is TGTGCCAGCAGCCCAAGGCCTAGCGGGGACACCGGGGAGCTGTTTTTT.

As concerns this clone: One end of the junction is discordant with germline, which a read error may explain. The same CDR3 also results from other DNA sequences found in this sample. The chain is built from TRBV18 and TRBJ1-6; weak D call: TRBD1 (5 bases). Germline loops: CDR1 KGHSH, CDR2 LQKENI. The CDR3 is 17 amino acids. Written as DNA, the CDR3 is TGTGCCAGCTCACCAACGGGGGATGGGTCCTATAATTCGCCCCTCCACTTT. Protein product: CASSPTGDGSYNSPLHF.

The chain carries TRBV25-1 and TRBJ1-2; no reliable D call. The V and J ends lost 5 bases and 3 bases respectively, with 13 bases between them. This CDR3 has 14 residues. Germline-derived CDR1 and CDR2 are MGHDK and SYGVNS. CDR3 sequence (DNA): TGTGCCAGCAGTCGAACGGACCGGGACTATGGCTACACCTTC. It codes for CASSRTDRDYGYTF.